This TCR beta chain was observed in a study of shared clonotypes between healthy human individuals. Generated by immunoSEQ multiplex PCR, the TCRdb table keeps only in-frame clones and is missing some. The sample lists about 690,000 clones, about nine tenths occurring once. V shed 2 bases and J 4 bases; nucleotides not matched to a gene: 9. The CDR3 is 16 amino acids. CDR1 is GTSNPN, CDR2 SVGIG, per germline (reference sequence). Study results and caveats: The generation probabilities recorded for non-shared clonotypes fell below those of clonotypes shared by all four donors. Generally, estimated richness proved larger in naive subsets than it did in memory subsets.

Points on this clone: Its specificity is unknown.

The clonotype was recovered from a man aged 18 to 29 in good health. Some clones in this sample may be carry-over from other donors' samples. The material sequenced was memory CD8+ T cells from PBMCs. Subset of the sample: CD45RO+ cells pooled with CCR7-negative TemRA cells. The gene calls are TRBV30 and TRBJ2-7; the match to TRBD2 covers 12 bases. CDR3 in amino acids: CAWSPTSGRIWYEQYF. The CDR3 DNA sequence: TGTGCCTGGAGTCCGACTAGCGGGAGAATCTGGTACGAGCAGTACTTC. The entire variable domain, with the rest obtained from reference TRBV30 and TRBJ2-7, is as follows: SQTIHQWPATLVQPVGSPLSLECTVEGTSNPNLYWYRQAAGRGLQLLFYSVGIGQISSEVPQNLSASRPQDRQFILSSKKLLLSDSGFYLCAWSPTSGRIWYEQYFGPGTRLTVT.